What follows are 10 T cell receptor beta chains derived from one specimen sequenced in a study of Ad26.COV2.S vaccination and SARS-CoV-2 variants. Produced via immunoSEQ multiplex PCR; TCRdb's table is partial and in-frame only. Altogether some 290,000 clones are present, around four fifths being singletons, with the ten largest covering 2% to 2.5%. The treatment was: about 20 received Ad26.COV2.S at low or high dose, single or two shots; several received placebo; per-sample allocation not given. The samples were gathered on day 63 after the first injection of vaccine or placebo. The specimen comprised peripheral blood, sampled in a trial of Ad26.COV2.S vaccine versus placebo. The receptors stem from a person between 18 and 59 years old who received the Ad26.COV2.S COVID-19 vaccine or a placebo.

The chain carries TRBV28 and TRBJ1-5; the D is unclear. Trimming cost V 3 bases and J 4 bases, with 16 bases left between them. The V gene's germline CDR1 is MDHEN and CDR2 SYDVKM. CDR3 size: 16 residues. CDR3 in DNA: TGTGCCAGCAGTTTTTTAGCGAAGGGTATTAATCAGCCCCAGCATTTT. Protein: CASSFLAKGINQPQHF.

J is TRBJ2-7 and V is TRBV1; the table names TRBD2, a call not compared with the DNA. TRBV1 is a pseudogene segment. The CDR3 runs to 14 residues. The CDR3: CTSRISTSSYEQYF. CDR3 coding DNA: TGCACCAGCAGGATATCGACTAGTTCCTACGAGCAGTACTTC.

The chain uses TRBV2 and TRBJ1-1, with TRBD1 as a possible D gene (5 bases). The CDR3 is made up of 14 amino acids. Trimming cost V 3 bases and J 5 bases, with 13 bases left between them. Germline V gene sequence: CDR1 SNHLY, CDR2 FYNNEI. This CDR3 reads CASSEGQGVTEAFF. CDR3 DNA sequence: TGTGCCAGCAGTGAGGGCCAGGGAGTGACTGAAGCTTTCTTT.

This rearrangement joins TRBV5-1 to TRBJ2-2; no clear D gene. Germline CDR1 SGHRS, CDR2 YFSETQ. Trimming cost V 0 bases and J 2 bases, with 11 bases left between them. CDR3 size: 16 residues. CDR3 in amino acids: CASSLEPATNTGELFF. The CDR3 nucleotides are TGCGCCAGCAGCTTGGAGCCGGCTACCAACACCGGGGAGCTGTTTTTT. Complete variable domain (other parts from reference TRBV5-1 and TRBJ2-2): KAGVTQTPRYLIKTRGQQVTLSCSPISGHRSVSWYQQTPGQGLQFLFEYFSETQRNKGNFPGRFSGRQFSNSRSEMNVSTLELGDSALYLCASSLEPATNTGELFFGEGSRLTVL.

This sequence joins TRBV18 and TRBJ1-4; the D is unclear. The CDR3 is 14 residues long. Trimming pared 2 bases from V and 4 bases from J, leaving 8 bases between. The germline CDR1 and CDR2 sequences are KGHSH and LQKENI. For the CDR3, the DNA is TGTGCCAGCTCACCAGTGATCGGTAATGAAAAACTGTTTTTT. Translating gives CASSPVIGNEKLFF.

The gene calls are TRBV28 and TRBJ1-3; D ambiguous. The V and J ends lost 8 bases and 3 bases respectively, with 11 bases between them. The CDR3 contains 13 residues. Germline-derived CDR1 and CDR2 are MDHEN and SYDVKM. The chain's CDR3 is CASGELIGNTIYF. The CDR3 nucleotides are TGTGCCAGCGGTGAGCTGATTGGAAACACCATATATTTT.

The CDR3 reads CASSQETSGDYNEQFF. Here the CDR3 DNA reads TGTGCCAGCAGCCAAGAGACTAGCGGGGATTACAATGAGCAGTTCTTC. The rearrangement joins TRBV4-2 to TRBJ2-1, with 11 bases identical to TRBD2. Germline CDR1 LGHNA, CDR2 YNFKEQ. CDR3 size: 16 residues. V shed 0 bases, J shed 4 bases, and the junction held 2 bases outside the gene matches.

The chain carries TRBV3-1 (or the pseudogene TRBV3-2) and TRBJ2-3; TRBD2 agrees at 8 bases. Trimming took 4 bases from V and 0 from J; bases not matched to a gene: 3. This CDR3 has 15 residues. Germline loops: CDR1 LGHDT, CDR2 YNNKEL (reference sequence). CDR3 DNA sequence: TGTGCCAGCAGCCGCCAGCGGGGGAGCACAGATACGCAGTATTTT. Its protein product is CASSRQRGSTDTQYF.

The chain recombines TRBV28 with TRBJ2-6; weak D call: TRBD1 (6 bases). The CDR3 sequence is 17 residues long. V lost 1 base, J lost 0 bases, and 10 bases lay in between. Germline CDR1 MDHEN, CDR2 SYDVKM. This CDR3 reads CASSLFTGTSGANVLTF. As DNA, the CDR3 is TGTGCCAGCAGTTTATTTACAGGGACCTCTGGGGCCAACGTCCTGACTTTC.

The chain recombines TRBV20-1 with TRBJ1-1; D gene unclear. Trimming pared 6 bases from V and 1 base from J, leaving 12 bases between. Germline V CDR1 and CDR2: DFQATT, SNEGSKA (reference sequence). The CDR3 is 13 residues long. The CDR3 sequence is CSASKDSNTEAFF. The DNA of the CDR3 is TGCAGTGCAAGTAAGGATTCGAACACTGAAGCTTTCTTT.